A single sample gave rise to the 28 T cell receptor beta chains below, sequenced in a study of cytomegalovirus exposure and HLA in healthy donors. Researchers ran the PCR with 60 Vbeta and 13 Jbeta primers. Produced via immunoSEQ multiplex PCR; TCRdb's table is partial and in-frame only. The table shows about 130,000 clones, with approximately 83% occurring only once. Source material: PBMCs. The receptors here all came from a middle-aged woman in good health and CMV-seropositive.

This sequence joins TRBV4-1 and TRBJ1-1, with a tentative D call TRBD1 (6 bases). CDR1 MGHRA and CDR2 YSYEKL come from the germline V gene. V lost 5 bases to trimming and J lost 6 bases, with 16 bases between them. The CDR3 loop spans 14 amino acids. CDR3 sequence (DNA): TGCGCCAGCAGCTTAAGCAGGGGACCGGCTGAAGCTTTCTTT. This sequence encodes CASSLSRGPAEAFF.

The J gene is TRBJ2-7, the V gene TRBV6-5, with 8 bases lining up with TRBD1. Trimming cost V 4 bases and J 7 bases; bases outside gene matches: 6. Germline lookup yields CDR1 MNHEY and CDR2 SVGAGI. CDR3 length equals 13 residues. CDR3 coding DNA: TGTGCCAGCAGTTCTACAGGGGGTGTTGAGCAGTACTTC. It is translated as CASSSTGGVEQYF.

CDR3 loop: CASSTRGVWYEQYF. The CDR3, as DNA: TGTGCCAGTAGTACCAGGGGAGTCTGGTACGAGCAGTACTTC. This chain joins TRBV19 and TRBJ2-5, with TRBD1 as a possible D gene (6 bases). The end of the DNA is better explained by TRBJ2-7, so the J call may be wrong. The CDR3 is 14 residues long. Per the germline V gene, CDR1 is LNHDA and CDR2 is SQIVND (reference sequence).

The V and J genes are TRBV5-1 and TRBJ2-2, with 7 nucleotides matching TRBD1. Looked up from germline, CDR1 is SGHRS and CDR2 is YFSETQ. V trimming: 2 bases; J trimming: 2 bases; junction bases outside the gene matches: 3. The CDR3 sequence is 15 residues long. The CDR3 nucleotides read TGCGCCAGCAGCTTTGACAGGGCAAACACCGGGGAGCTGTTTTTT. It is translated as CASSFDRANTGELFF. Filled out from reference TRBV5-1 and TRBJ2-2, the complete variable domain reads KAGVTQTPRYLIKTRGQQVTLSCSPISGHRSVSWYQQTPGQGLQFLFEYFSETQRNKGNFPGRFSGRQFSNSRSEMNVSTLELGDSALYLCASSFDRANTGELFFGEGSRLTVL.

V usage is TRBV7-9 and J usage is TRBJ2-4; 11 positions agree with TRBD2. This CDR3 has 19 amino acids. Germline loops: CDR1 SEHNR, CDR2 FQNEAQ (reference sequence). V gave up 3 bases and J gave up 7 bases; unmatched junction bases: 17. CDR3 sequence reads: CASSFIAGGPSRMSNIQYF. CDR3 sequence (DNA): TGTGCCAGCAGCTTCATAGCGGGAGGGCCCAGCCGCATGTCGAACATTCAGTACTTC.

The rearrangement links TRBV28 to TRBJ1-2; D ambiguous. The CDR3 has 14 amino acids. V lost 3 bases to trimming and J lost 4 bases, with 12 bases between them. Germline V gene lookup returns CDR1 MDHEN and CDR2 SYDVKM. The CDR3 nucleotides are TGTGCCAGCAGTTTTCTAGCAGGCAGCTATGGCTACACCTTC. It codes for CASSFLAGSYGYTF.

This clone has a handful of counts. The genes are TRBV5-4 and TRBJ1-1; the D gene is possibly TRBD1 (6 bases). Germline values: CDR1 SGHNT, CDR2 YYREEE (reference sequence). The CDR3 length is 13 residues. V was shortened by 2 bases and J by 3 bases, with 8 bases between the two germline ends. The CDR3 loop is CASSFNRDTEAFF. Here the CDR3 DNA reads TGTGCCAGCAGCTTTAACAGGGACACTGAAGCTTTCTTT. The full variable domain, completed using reference TRBV5-4 and TRBJ1-1, is ETGVTQSPTHLIKTRGQQVTLRCSSQSGHNTVSWYQQALGQGPQFIFQYYREEENGRGNFPPRFSGLQFPNYSSELNVNALELDDSALYLCASSFNRDTEAFFGQGTRLTVV.

This rearrangement joins TRBV27 to TRBJ2-7; TRBD1 agrees at 8 bases. After removal of 6 bases from V and 0 bases from J, the junction contained 4 bases not matched to a gene. Germline V CDR1 and CDR2: MNHEY, SMNVEV (reference sequence). This CDR3 is built from 14 residues. CDR3 sequence: CASSRDRNSYEQYF. CDR3 nucleotide sequence: TGTGCCAGCAGCCGGGACAGGAACTCCTACGAGCAGTACTTC.

This chain connects TRBV28 to TRBJ2-7; 9 bases line up with TRBD2. J was trimmed by 2 bases and V by 6 bases; bases with no gene match: 17. CDR1 is MDHEN, CDR2 SYDVKM, per germline. The CDR3 has 18 residues. The CDR3 DNA reads TGTGCCAGCAGCTTGATGGTTGTAGCGGGAGCCCAAACCTACGAGCAGTACTTC. As protein: CASSLMVVAGAQTYEQYF.

The chain uses TRBV4-1 and TRBJ1-1; D might be TRBD1 (5 bases). Trimming removed 6 bases at V and 6 bases at J, with 23 bases between. The CDR3 has 16 amino acids. Germline lookup yields CDR1 MGHRA and CDR2 YSYEKL. The DNA of the CDR3 is TGCGCCAGCAGTCTCTATAGCGGGGCGGGAGGGGCTGAAGCTTTCTTT. Protein: CASSLYSGAGGAEAFF.

J is TRBJ2-7 and V is TRBV14; D is ambiguous. The V gene lost 0 bases and the J gene lost 1 base, with 4 bases spanning the gap. CDR1 SGHDN and CDR2 FVKESK come from the germline V gene. The CDR3 runs to 13 residues. The CDR3: CASSQDQSYEQYF. As DNA, the CDR3 is TGTGCCAGCAGCCAAGATCAGTCCTACGAGCAGTACTTC.

This clone was seen many times. The gene calls are TRBV11-2 and TRBJ1-2; 8 nucleotides agree with TRBD1. V lost 3 bases and J lost 6; bases outside the gene matches: 12. The CDR3 sequence is 16 residues long. Germline values: CDR1 SGHAT, CDR2 FQNNGV. In nucleotides, the CDR3 is TGTGCCAGCAGCTTCCTCGGACAGGGCGGACTGGATGGCTACACCTTC. This translates into CASSFLGQGGLDGYTF.

Concerning this clone itself: The junction departs from the called germline gene at one end, perhaps through a read error. V and J are TRBV2 and TRBJ2-7; 8 bases fit TRBD1. Germline lookup yields CDR1 SNHLY and CDR2 FYNNEI. This CDR3 spans 12 amino acids. The CDR3 reads CASREGTGKQYF. The CDR3 DNA follows: TGTGCCAGCAGAGAAGGGACAGGAAAGCAGTACTTC.

V usage is TRBV11-2 and J usage is TRBJ1-4, with a possible D match to TRBD1 (6 bases). Trimming took 5 bases from V and 0 from J, leaving 10 bases between them. The CDR3 contains 15 residues. Germline values: CDR1 SGHAT, CDR2 FQNNGV. The CDR3 is CASSIRQATNEKLFF. In DNA, the CDR3 is TGTGCCAGCAGCATAAGACAGGCAACTAATGAAAAACTGTTTTTT.

The chain links TRBV5-1 to TRBJ2-1, with D possibly matching TRBD2 (5 bases). This CDR3 is 14 amino acids long. The germline CDR1 and CDR2 sequences are SGHRS and YFSETQ. V lost 3 bases to trimming and J lost 7 bases, with 14 bases between them. As DNA, the CDR3 is TGCGCCAGCAGCTGGAGAGGACTGATTAATGAGCAGTTCTTC. It codes for CASSWRGLINEQFF.

The rearrangement links TRBV5-1 to TRBJ2-7; 14 nucleotides match TRBD2. The CDR3 loop spans 15 amino acids. CDR1 is SGHRS and CDR2 is YFSETQ in the germline V gene. J gave up 4 bases and V 5 bases, and 5 bases lay outside the gene matches. The CDR3 loop reads CASRGTSGRGYEQYF. CDR3 nucleotide sequence: TGCGCCAGCAGGGGGACTAGCGGGAGAGGATACGAGCAGTACTTC.

The chain joins TRBV4-2 to TRBJ1-6; possibly TRBD1 for D (5 bases). This CDR3 is built from 17 residues. V was clipped by 0 bases and J by 0 bases, with 9 bases between them. Germline CDR1 and CDR2: LGHNA and YNFKEQ. This CDR3 reads CASSQDGQISYNSPLHF. The CDR3 DNA is TGTGCCAGCAGCCAAGACGGACAAATCTCCTATAATTCACCCCTCCACTTT.

The chain joins TRBV10-1 to TRBJ2-7, with D perhaps matching TRBD2 (6 bases). The CDR3 totals 15 residues. V was trimmed by 2 bases and J by 0 bases, leaving 11 bases between them. Germline assignment: CDR1 WNHNN and CDR2 SYGVQD (reference sequence). The CDR3 bases are TGCGCCAGCAGTGAGGCCGGGGGTGCCTCCTACGAGCAGTACTTC. This sequence encodes CASSEAGGASYEQYF.

The V call is TRBV9, the J call TRBJ1-2; no definite D call. CDR1 is SGDLS and CDR2 is YYNGEE in the germline V gene. The CDR3 covers 14 residues. V was cut by 3 bases and J by 5 bases, with 14 bases left in between. CDR3 in DNA: TGTGCCAGCAGCGACCGGACGACTAGGTATGGCTACACCTTC. This translates into CASSDRTTRYGYTF.

V usage is TRBV5-6 and J usage is TRBJ1-1, with D hard to call. CDR1 and CDR2 from the germline V gene are SGHDT and YYEEEE. Trimming removed 3 bases from V and 5 bases from J, with 14 bases in between. The CDR3 is made up of 14 amino acids. CDR3 DNA sequence: TGTGCCAGCAGCTCCGGGAGAGGGTGGACTGAAGCTTTCTTT. Its translation is CASSSGRGWTEAFF. Supplemented by reference TRBV5-6 and TRBJ1-1, the full variable domain reads DAGVTQSPTHLIKTRGQQVTLRCSPKSGHDTVSWYQQALGQGPQFIFQYYEEEERQRGNFPDRFSGHQFPNYSSELNVNALLLGDSALYLCASSSGRGWTEAFFGQGTRLTVV.

This sequence joins TRBV6-1 and TRBJ2-1, with a weak D call TRBD2 (6 bases). CDR3 length equals 15 residues. The V gene lost 5 bases and the J gene lost 2 bases, with 13 bases spanning the gap. Germline V gives CDR1 MNHNS, CDR2 SASEGT. The CDR3 reads CASSPSGFAYNEQFF. Written as DNA, the CDR3 is TGTGCCAGCAGTCCGAGCGGGTTCGCCTACAATGAGCAGTTCTTC.

The rearrangement links TRBV19 to TRBJ1-1; D is perhaps TRBD1 (5 bases). Germline V gene data show CDR1 as LNHDA and CDR2 as SQIVND (reference sequence). Trimming took off 4 bases at V and 0 bases at J, with 9 bases between the two ends. The CDR3 has 14 amino acids. The CDR3 spells CASSRQFMNTEAFF. CDR3 nucleotide sequence: TGTGCCAGTAGTAGACAGTTCATGAACACTGAAGCTTTCTTT.

The CDR3 protein is CASSFRGNYEQYF. CDR3 DNA: TGCGCCAGCAGCTTCAGAGGAAACTACGAGCAGTACTTC. The chain is built from TRBV5-1 and TRBJ2-7; D is uncertain. V shed 2 bases and J shed 3 bases, with 9 bases lying between them. Germline V lookup: CDR1 SGHRS, CDR2 YFSETQ. CDR3 length: 13 amino acids. Filled out from reference TRBV5-1 and TRBJ2-7, the complete variable domain reads KAGVTQTPRYLIKTRGQQVTLSCSPISGHRSVSWYQQTPGQGLQFLFEYFSETQRNKGNFPGRFSGRQFSNSRSEMNVSTLELGDSALYLCASSFRGNYEQYFGPGTRLTVT.

V is TRBV4-3 and J is TRBJ2-1, with 9 nucleotides matching TRBD1. The V and J ends lost 0 bases and 4 bases, in that order; junction bases with no gene match: 4. Germline-derived CDR1 and CDR2 are LGHNA and YSLEER. The CDR3 is made up of 16 amino acids. In DNA form, the CDR3 reads TGCGCCAGCAGCCAAGAGGGACAGGGACTATACAATGAGCAGTTCTTC. Residues: CASSQEGQGLYNEQFF.

This chain joins TRBV7-9 and TRBJ1-1; 8 bases are shared with TRBD1. Germline lookup yields CDR1 SEHNR and CDR2 FQNEAQ (reference sequence). The CDR3 consists of 14 residues. V was clipped by 4 bases and J by 4 bases; unmatched bases: 5. The CDR3 coding sequence is TGTGCCAGCAGCTCGGACAGGGAAAGCACTGAAGCTTTCTTT. Protein: CASSSDRESTEAFF.

This chain joins TRBV10-3 and TRBJ2-1; 11 nucleotides match TRBD2. There are 17 residues in the CDR3. V was clipped by 2 bases and J by 9 bases; unmatched bases: 12. Germline CDR1 is ENHRY and CDR2 is SYGVKD. The CDR3 sequence is CAISEQLAGGSKGEQFF. The CDR3 DNA reads as TGTGCCATCAGTGAGCAGCTAGCGGGAGGTAGTAAGGGTGAGCAGTTCTTC.

The chain has TRBV4-1 and TRBJ1-4; 7 nucleotides align to TRBD1. Per the germline V gene, CDR1 is MGHRA and CDR2 is YSYEKL. The length of the CDR3 is 16 residues. V lost 1 base to trimming and J lost 4 bases; unmatched junction nucleotides: 6. The CDR3 is CASSQARGQGNEKLFF. CDR3 DNA sequence: TGCGCCAGCAGCCAAGCTAGGGGGCAGGGTAATGAAAAACTGTTTTTT.

The rearrangement links TRBV6-5 to TRBJ2-7, with a weak D call TRBD1 (5 bases). V lost 4 bases and J lost 1, with 8 bases in between. Looked up from germline, CDR1 is MNHEY and CDR2 is SVGAGI. CDR3 length equals 13 residues. Written as DNA, the CDR3 is TGTGCCAGCAGTTGGGGCAGTTCCTACGAGCAGTACTTC. Translating gives CASSWGSSYEQYF.